These 30 T cell receptor beta chains were sequenced from one sample in a study of cytomegalovirus exposure and HLA in healthy donors. PCR primers comprised 60 Vbeta and 13 Jbeta primers. Sequencing was performed with immunoSEQ multiplex PCR; in TCRdb, only in-frame clones are kept and a portion is missing. This sample yields about 150,000 clones, of which around 85% are seen a single time; 1% belongs to the top ten. Sequencing was done on a sample of PBMCs. The receptors were gathered from a boy between 2 and 10 years old in good health and CMV-seronegative.

This chain connects TRBV6-5 to TRBJ1-2, with TRBD1 matching over 7 bases. This CDR3 region has 12 residues. J was trimmed by 4 bases and V by 8 bases; bases with no gene match: 4. Germline-derived CDR1 and CDR2 are MNHEY and SVGAGI. CDR3 DNA sequence: TGTGCCAGCCATGACAGGGTCTATGGCTACACCTTC. Protein sequence: CASHDRVYGYTF.

V is TRBV6-6 and J is TRBJ2-5, with 11 positions matching TRBD2. The CDR3 length is 15 residues. CDR1 and CDR2 from the germline V gene are MNHNY and SVGAGI (reference sequence). V lost 6 bases, J lost 5 bases, and 8 bases stayed unmatched. The CDR3 DNA is TGTGCCAGCAGATCTAGCGGGGGGAACTGGGAGACCCAGTACTTC. It translates to CASRSSGGNWETQYF.

This clone appeared a few times. V is TRBV28 and J is TRBJ2-1; 14 nucleotides line up with TRBD2. The CDR3 contains 15 residues. With 10 bases clipped from V and 6 bases from J, the junction kept 8 bases outside the gene matches. Germline values: CDR1 MDHEN, CDR2 SYDVKM. The CDR3 region has the DNA TGTGCCACATCTTCCGGGACTAGCGGGGGCAATGAGCAGTTCTTC. Amino acids: CATSSGTSGGNEQFF.

The V gene is TRBV5-4, the J gene TRBJ2-3, with 7 bases that match TRBD2. Trimming cost V 3 bases and J 3 bases; bases outside gene matches: 4. Per germline, CDR1 SGHNT and CDR2 YYREEE (reference sequence). The CDR3 runs 14 residues. This CDR3 reads CASSWAGVTDTQYF. CDR3 sequence (DNA): TGTGCCAGCAGCTGGGCGGGAGTGACAGATACGCAGTATTTT.

The chain links TRBV6-1 to TRBJ1-5; D not resolved. V was trimmed by 0 bases and J by 0 bases, leaving 12 bases between them. The V gene's germline CDR1 is MNHNS and CDR2 SASEGT. The CDR3 contains 17 residues. The CDR3 bases are TGTGCCAGCAGTGAAGCGCCGAGACTATATAGCAATCAGCCCCAGCATTTT. It encodes CASSEAPRLYSNQPQHF.

This chain uses TRBV2 with TRBJ1-6; the match to TRBD1 covers 8 bases. V dropped 5 bases and J dropped 9; count of bases not matched to a gene: 9. This CDR3 contains 15 residues. Germline CDR1 SNHLY, CDR2 FYNNEI. The CDR3: CASSNGQGRSSPLHF. CDR3 sequence (DNA): TGTGCCAGCAGTAACGGACAGGGAAGGAGTTCACCCCTCCACTTT.

J is TRBJ2-4 and V is TRBV2, with 7 bases that match TRBD1. The ends lost 9 bases at V and 5 bases at J; junction bases unmatched: 7. Germline CDR1 and CDR2: SNHLY and FYNNEI. The CDR3 is 13 residues long. The CDR3 region is CASTRDSQNIQYF. The CDR3 nucleotides read TGTGCCAGTACCCGGGACAGTCAAAACATTCAGTACTTC.

The chain links TRBV15 to TRBJ1-1, with TRBD1 matching over 7 bases. The V gene's germline CDR1 is LNHNV and CDR2 YYDKDF (reference sequence). This CDR3 has 15 residues. V was pared by 5 bases and J by 5 bases, with 11 bases of the junction left unmatched. Written as DNA, the CDR3 is TGTGCCACCAGCGGACGGGACAGCAGAAGAACTGAAGCTTTCTTT. Amino acid sequence: CATSGRDSRRTEAFF.

The rearrangement uses TRBV18 and TRBJ1-1; no firm D call. CDR1 and CDR2 (germline): KGHSH, LQKENI. The ends were cut back, 2 bases at V and 0 bases at J, with 4 bases in the middle. The CDR3 loop spans 13 amino acids. Written as DNA, the CDR3 is TGTGCCAGCTCACCAGAGATGAACACTGAAGCTTTCTTT. Amino acids: CASSPEMNTEAFF.

This chain connects TRBV5-1 to TRBJ2-2; D call uncertain. Trimming stripped 2 bases from V and 5 bases from J, with 10 bases between. The CDR3 sequence is 14 residues long. CDR1 and CDR2 from the germline V gene are SGHRS and YFSETQ. The CDR3 reads CASSLIPGTGELFF. CDR3 coding DNA: TGCGCCAGCAGCTTAATTCCAGGAACCGGGGAGCTGTTTTTT.

The rearrangement uses TRBV6-1 and TRBJ2-5; 7 bases are shared with TRBD1. The CDR3 has 15 amino acids. Germline lookup yields CDR1 MNHNS and CDR2 SASEGT. With 7 bases clipped from V and 0 bases from J, the junction kept 8 bases outside the gene matches. The CDR3: CASKRQGHYQETQYF. The CDR3 bases are TGTGCCAGCAAACGACAGGGACACTACCAAGAGACCCAGTACTTC.

The chain is built from TRBV5-6 and TRBJ1-2, with 7 positions matching TRBD1. The CDR3 runs to 13 residues. Germline CDR1 SGHDT, CDR2 YYEEEE. Unmatched junction bases numbered 3, after V lost 2 bases and J lost 5 bases. CDR3 amino acids: CASSFGTEYGYTF. Here the CDR3 DNA reads TGTGCCAGCAGCTTCGGGACAGAATATGGCTACACCTTC.

The rearrangement uses TRBV10-3 and TRBJ2-7, with TRBD2 matching over 15 bases. The trim removed 3 bases at V and 4 bases at J, leaving 1 base unmatched. The CDR3 consists of 15 residues. The germline CDR1 and CDR2 sequences are ENHRY and SYGVKD. CDR3: CAISDGTSGRYEQYF. The CDR3 nucleotides are TGTGCCATCAGTGACGGGACTAGCGGGAGGTACGAGCAGTACTTC.

This chain connects TRBV6-5 to TRBJ1-1; perhaps TRBD1 as D (5 bases). V dropped 6 bases and J dropped 0 bases, with 14 bases sitting between them. There are 15 residues in the CDR3. CDR1 is MNHEY, CDR2 SVGAGI, per germline. This CDR3 reads CASSPGGRVNTEAFF. The CDR3 DNA sequence: TGTGCCAGCAGCCCCGGCGGCAGGGTGAACACTGAAGCTTTCTTT.

The chain uses TRBV27 and TRBJ1-4; D is perhaps TRBD1 (5 bases). Trimming took off 3 bases at V and 5 bases at J, with 13 bases between the two ends. Looked up from germline, CDR1 is MNHEY and CDR2 is SMNVEV (reference sequence). This CDR3 spans 15 amino acids. The CDR3 DNA follows: TGTGCCAGCAGTTTTGTAGGGGTGAAAAATGAAAAACTGTTTTTT. It codes for CASSFVGVKNEKLFF.

The chain combines TRBV5-4 with TRBJ2-5, with 8 bases lining up with TRBD2. The CDR3 is made up of 16 amino acids. Germline CDR1 SGHNT, CDR2 YYREEE (reference sequence). V lost 4 bases to trimming and J lost 1 base; unmatched junction nucleotides: 9. CDR3 DNA: TGTGCCAGCAGCCCCGGGGTAGCGGGGCTCCAAGAGACCCAGTACTTC. Protein sequence: CASSPGVAGLQETQYF. Full variable domain (remainder filled in from reference TRBV5-4 and TRBJ2-5): ETGVTQSPTHLIKTRGQQVTLRCSSQSGHNTVSWYQQALGQGPQFIFQYYREEENGRGNFPPRFSGLQFPNYSSELNVNALELDDSALYLCASSPGVAGLQETQYFGPGTRLLVL.

The chain links TRBV5-1 to TRBJ2-6; D gene uncertain. This CDR3 comprises 15 residues. Germline CDR1 is SGHRS and CDR2 is YFSETQ. Trimming stripped 4 bases from V and 0 bases from J, with 8 bases between. The chain's CDR3 is CASSVRGSGANVLTF. The CDR3 DNA follows: TGCGCCAGCAGCGTACGCGGCTCTGGGGCCAACGTCCTGACTTTC.

The rearrangement uses TRBV6-5 and TRBJ2-3, with 11 bases that match TRBD2. From germline, CDR1 is MNHEY and CDR2 SVGAGI. J lost 2 bases, V lost 2 bases, and 3 bases had no gene match. The CDR3 is made up of 16 amino acids. CDR3 nucleotides: TGTGCCAGCAGTTACCTAGCGGGGGGCCCCACAGATACGCAGTATTTT. Amino acid sequence: CASSYLAGGPTDTQYF.

As for this clone: At the DNA level, this CDR3 is encoded by other sequences in the same sample as well. In DNA, the CDR3 is TGTGCCAGCAGCCGAACCGGGACAGTGAACACTGAAGCTTTCTTT. Its protein product is CASSRTGTVNTEAFF. This chain uses TRBV14 with TRBJ1-1, with 7 nucleotides matching TRBD1. The germline gives CDR1 SGHDN, CDR2 FVKESK. This CDR3 is built from 15 residues. V was clipped by 4 bases and J by 0 bases; unmatched bases: 5.

A word on this clone: A junction end diverges from the germline sequence, so it may reflect a read error. The V gene is TRBV5-6, the J gene TRBJ2-6; the match to TRBD1 covers 7 bases. CDR3 length equals 18 residues. Germline-derived CDR1 and CDR2 are SGHDT and YYEEEE. CDR3 in amino acids: CVSSLSLYRDRRANVLTF. DNA of the CDR3: TGTGTCAGCAGCTTGAGTCTTTACCGGGACAGACGGGCCAACGTCCTGACTTTC.

The chain is built from TRBV27 and TRBJ2-3; tentatively, D is TRBD2 (5 bases). Deletions cut 5 bases from V and 4 bases from J, with 13 bases between. In germline, CDR1 is MNHEY, CDR2 SMNVEV (reference sequence). The CDR3 covers 14 residues. The CDR3 loop reads CASSPPLRADTQYF. The CDR3 nucleotides are TGTGCCAGCAGTCCCCCCTTGAGGGCAGATACGCAGTATTTT.

The V and J genes are TRBV10-3 and TRBJ2-7, with 7 positions matching TRBD1. CDR1 and CDR2 from the germline V gene are ENHRY and SYGVKD. The trim removed 5 bases at V and 3 bases at J, leaving 7 bases unmatched. This CDR3 contains 14 residues. CDR3 DNA: TGTGCCATCAGTCAAACAGGGGAGATCTACGAGCAGTACTTC. It specifies CAISQTGEIYEQYF.

The V call is TRBV21-1, the J call TRBJ2-5; TRBD1, the table's D call, was not compared with the DNA. TRBV21-1 has pseudogene status. The length of the CDR3 is 17 residues. The CDR3, as DNA: TGTGCCAGCAGCAACTCACTCCGACAGGGGTCGGGGGAGACCCAGTACTTC. This sequence encodes CASSNSLRQGSGETQYF.

This clone appeared a few times. The rearrangement joins TRBV7-6 to TRBJ2-5, with D perhaps TRBD2 (5 bases). Germline V gives CDR1 SGHVS, CDR2 FNYEAQ. V shed 3 bases and J shed 7 bases, with 9 bases lying between them. This CDR3 has 12 residues. The CDR3 nucleotides are TGTGCCAGCAGCTTCGGGGAAGGGACCCAGTACTTC. Translating it yields CASSFGEGTQYF.

This clone appeared a few times. CDR3 sequence (DNA): TGTGCCAGCAGCTTAGGCCCGGGACAGCTAGCCAAAAACATTCAGTACTTC. Translating it yields CASSLGPGQLAKNIQYF. The J gene is TRBJ2-4, the V gene TRBV7-2; TRBD1 aligns across 7 bases. Germline trimming cut 1 base from V and 0 bases from J; bases unmatched to any gene: 6. Germline V gives CDR1 SGHTA, CDR2 FQGNSA. The CDR3 consists of 17 residues.

The chain has TRBV11-2 and TRBJ1-2; possible D gene TRBD1, 5 bases. This CDR3 has 15 amino acids. Trimming left V 5 bases short and J 6 bases short, with 19 bases between. Germline values: CDR1 SGHAT, CDR2 FQNNGV. The CDR3 bases are TGTGCCAGCAGCGCCCGGGACTTGGGGAGCGATGGCTACACCTTC. As protein: CASSARDLGSDGYTF.

This clone was seen more than once but under ten times. This sequence joins TRBV10-3 and TRBJ1-4; D is ambiguous. Germline CDR1 reads ENHRY; CDR2 reads SYGVKD. The CDR3 length is 13 residues. V lost 2 bases, J lost 7 bases, and 8 bases lay in between. This CDR3 is CAISEVVGEKLFF. Here the CDR3 DNA reads TGTGCCATCAGTGAGGTGGTCGGTGAAAAACTGTTTTTT.

The V gene is TRBV6-5, the J gene TRBJ2-5; D is perhaps TRBD2 (6 bases). Germline-derived CDR1 and CDR2 are MNHEY and SVGAGI. Between the trimmed V and J ends, which lost 0 bases and 0 bases, there was a span of 8 bases. The CDR3 has 15 residues. The CDR3 reads CASSYSGGNQETQYF. CDR3 nucleotide sequence: TGTGCCAGCAGTTACTCAGGCGGGAACCAAGAGACCCAGTACTTC.

The chain employs TRBV7-9 and TRBJ1-2; D call uncertain. Germline V gene data show CDR1 as SEHNR and CDR2 as FQNEAQ (reference sequence). The V gene lost 2 bases and the J gene lost 4 bases, with 11 bases spanning the gap. The CDR3 runs 14 residues. Here the CDR3 reads CASSLLGLPYGYTF. For the CDR3, the DNA is TGTGCCAGCAGCTTACTAGGCCTCCCCTATGGCTACACCTTC. Based on the CDR3 plus reference TRBV7-9 and TRBJ1-2, the full variable domain is DTGVSQNPRHKITKRGQNVTFRCDPISEHNRLYWYRQTLGQGPEFLTYFQNEAQLEKSRLLSDRFSAERPKGSFSTLEIQRTEQGDSAMYLCASSLLGLPYGYTFGSGTRLTVV.

This clone was counted only a few times. The rearrangement joins TRBV6-4 to TRBJ2-1, with TRBD1 identical over 9 bases. The CDR3 runs 14 residues. CDR1 and CDR2 (germline): MRHNA, SNTAGT. Losses at the gene ends were 0 bases for V and 6 bases for J; bases not matched to a gene: 0. The CDR3 loop is CASSDSTGGNEQFF. The CDR3 DNA follows: TGTGCCAGCAGTGACTCGACAGGGGGCAATGAGCAGTTCTTC.